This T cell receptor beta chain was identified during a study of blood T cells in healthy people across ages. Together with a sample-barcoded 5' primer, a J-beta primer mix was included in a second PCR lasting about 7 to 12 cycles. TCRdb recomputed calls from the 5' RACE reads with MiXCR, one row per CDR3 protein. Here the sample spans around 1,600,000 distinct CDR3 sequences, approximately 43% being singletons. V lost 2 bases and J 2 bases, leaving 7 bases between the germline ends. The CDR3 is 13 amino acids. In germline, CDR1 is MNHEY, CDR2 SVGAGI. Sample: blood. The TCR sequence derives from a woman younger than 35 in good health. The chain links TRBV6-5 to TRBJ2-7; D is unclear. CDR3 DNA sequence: TGTGCCAGCAGTTACCGGCCCGCCTACGAGCAGTACTTC. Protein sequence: CASSYRPAYEQYF.